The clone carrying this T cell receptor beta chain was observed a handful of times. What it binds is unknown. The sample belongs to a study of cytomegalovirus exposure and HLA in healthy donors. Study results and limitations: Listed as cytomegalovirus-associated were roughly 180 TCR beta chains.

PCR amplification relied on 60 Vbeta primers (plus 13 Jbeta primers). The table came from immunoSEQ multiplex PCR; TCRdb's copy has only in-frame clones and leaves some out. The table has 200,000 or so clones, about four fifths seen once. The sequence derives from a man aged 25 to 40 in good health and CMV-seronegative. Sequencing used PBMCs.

In nucleotides, the CDR3 is TGTGCCAGCAGTCCTAATCCCATACAGGGGGACACTGAAGCTTTCTTT. Translated, it gives CASSPNPIQGDTEAFF. This rearrangement joins TRBV7-3 to TRBJ1-1; TRBD1 matches 8 bases. CDR1 SGHTA and CDR2 FQGTGA come from the germline V gene. Trimming cost V 6 bases and J 3 bases; bases outside gene matches: 12. The length of the CDR3 is 16 residues.